The rows below give T cell receptor beta chains drawn from one sample of a study of monozygotic twins with inflammatory bowel disease. TCRdb reprocessed the 5' RACE reads; each CDR3 protein has one entry and no DNA is given. This listing includes about 380,000 distinct CDR3 sequences. The sample was blood. The receptors shown here come from a human donor with ulcerative colitis or Crohn's disease, or a healthy co-twin of an affected twin (not recorded which). Each CDR3 is given with its conserved first and last residue.

v_gene: TRBV7-6; len: 14; j_gene: TRBJ2-7; CDR3aa: CASSSFEGRYEQYF
v_gene: TRBV4-3; len: 14; j_gene: TRBJ2-3; CDR3aa: CASSQGRTGVTQYF
v_gene: TRBV12-3/TRBV12-4; len: 13; j_gene: TRBJ2-3; CDR3aa: CASSLVFTDTQYF
v_gene: TRBV2; len: 13; j_gene: TRBJ1-2; CDR3aa: CASTYEQDTSMTF
v_gene: TRBV4-3; len: 16; j_gene: TRBJ1-1; CDR3aa: CASSLLLGVGGTEAFF
v_gene: TRBV7-2; len: 15; j_gene: TRBJ1-6; CDR3aa: CASSLEFGREAPLHF
v_gene: TRBV18; len: 16; j_gene: TRBJ2-4; CDR3aa: CASSPPLAGGKNIQYF
v_gene: TRBV12-3/TRBV12-4; len: 14; j_gene: TRBJ2-7; CDR3aa: CASTGFTGRDEQYF
v_gene: TRBV6-6; len: 14; j_gene: TRBJ2-7; CDR3aa: CASSSGLDSYEQYF
v_gene: TRBV4-3; len: 20; j_gene: TRBJ2-2; CDR3aa: CASSQEAPGPPLGFTGELFF
v_gene: TRBV3-1; len: 16; j_gene: TRBJ2-2; CDR3aa: CASSSTAQGRTGELFF
v_gene: TRBV3-1; len: 13; j_gene: TRBJ1-1; CDR3aa: CASSQVGRSEAFF
v_gene: TRBV28; len: 15; j_gene: TRBJ1-6; CDR3aa: CASRVGGGDNSPLHF
v_gene: TRBV27; len: 15; j_gene: TRBJ2-1; CDR3aa: CASSLGTGEYNEQFF
v_gene: TRBV7-2; len: 15; j_gene: TRBJ1-5; CDR3aa: CASSIGTAYLQPQHF
v_gene: TRBV18; len: 13; j_gene: TRBJ1-1; CDR3aa: CASSPGENTEAFF
v_gene: TRBV18; len: 14; j_gene: TRBJ2-1; CDR3aa: CASSPQGLYNEQFF
v_gene: TRBV20-1; len: 18; j_gene: TRBJ1-1; CDR3aa: CSASMSFGGGSGNTEAFF
v_gene: TRBV28; len: 14; j_gene: TRBJ1-2; CDR3aa: CASRPGTAVYGYTF
v_gene: TRBV4-3; len: 17; j_gene: TRBJ1-3; CDR3aa: CASSSNARDRVGNTIYF
v_gene: TRBV7-9; len: 16; j_gene: TRBJ2-5; CDR3aa: CASSLGAGNFQETQYF
v_gene: TRBV20-1; len: 16; j_gene: TRBJ2-2; CDR3aa: CSARTWGGADTGELFF
v_gene: TRBV7-2; len: 16; j_gene: TRBJ2-3; CDR3aa: CASSLVMRDRTDTQYF